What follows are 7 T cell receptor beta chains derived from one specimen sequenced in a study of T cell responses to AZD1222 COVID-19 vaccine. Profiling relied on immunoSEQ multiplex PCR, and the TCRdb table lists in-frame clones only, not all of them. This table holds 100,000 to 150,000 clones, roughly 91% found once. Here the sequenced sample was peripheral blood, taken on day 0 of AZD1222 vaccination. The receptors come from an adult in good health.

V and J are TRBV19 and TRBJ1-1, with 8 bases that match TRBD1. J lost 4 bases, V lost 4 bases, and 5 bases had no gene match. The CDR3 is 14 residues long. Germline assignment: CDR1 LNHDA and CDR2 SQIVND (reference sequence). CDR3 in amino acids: CASSRSQGGTEAFF. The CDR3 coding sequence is TGTGCCAGTAGTAGATCACAGGGGGGCACTGAAGCTTTCTTT.

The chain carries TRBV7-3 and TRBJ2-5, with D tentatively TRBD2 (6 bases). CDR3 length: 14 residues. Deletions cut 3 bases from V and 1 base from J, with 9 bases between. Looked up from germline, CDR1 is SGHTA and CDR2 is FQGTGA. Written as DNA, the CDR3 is TGTGCCAGCAGCTTCTCCGGGGGCCAAGAGACCCAGTACTTC. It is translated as CASSFSGGQETQYF.

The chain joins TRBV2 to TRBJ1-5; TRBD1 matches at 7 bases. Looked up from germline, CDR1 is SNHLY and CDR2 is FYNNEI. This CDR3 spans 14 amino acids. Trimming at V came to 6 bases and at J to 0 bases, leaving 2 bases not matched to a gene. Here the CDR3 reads CASRGDSSNQPQHF. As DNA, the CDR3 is TGTGCCAGCAGAGGGGACAGTAGCAATCAGCCCCAGCATTTT.

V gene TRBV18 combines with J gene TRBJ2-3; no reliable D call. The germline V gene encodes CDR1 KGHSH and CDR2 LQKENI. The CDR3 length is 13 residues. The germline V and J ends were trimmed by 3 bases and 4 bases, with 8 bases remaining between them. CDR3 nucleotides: TGTGCCAGCTCACCCCCTTCCTCAGATACGCAGTATTTT. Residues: CASSPPSSDTQYF.

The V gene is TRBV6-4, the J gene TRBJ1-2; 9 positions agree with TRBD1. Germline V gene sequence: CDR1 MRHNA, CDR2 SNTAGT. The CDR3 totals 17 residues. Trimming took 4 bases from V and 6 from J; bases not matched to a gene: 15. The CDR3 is CASSAGTGYREGDGYTF. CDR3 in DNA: TGTGCCAGCAGTGCCGGGACAGGGTATAGGGAGGGGGATGGCTACACCTTC.

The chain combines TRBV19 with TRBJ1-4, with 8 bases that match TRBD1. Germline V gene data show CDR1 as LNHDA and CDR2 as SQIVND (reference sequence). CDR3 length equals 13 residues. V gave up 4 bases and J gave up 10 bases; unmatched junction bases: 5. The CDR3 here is CASSSDRGGKLFF. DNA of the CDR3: TGTGCCAGTAGTAGCGACAGGGGCGGAAAACTGTTTTTT.

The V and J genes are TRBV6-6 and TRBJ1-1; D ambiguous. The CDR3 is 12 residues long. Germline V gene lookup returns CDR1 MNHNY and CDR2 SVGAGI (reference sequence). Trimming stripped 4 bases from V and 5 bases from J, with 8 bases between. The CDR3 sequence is CASSSTRTEAFF. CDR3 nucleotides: TGTGCCAGCAGTTCTACTCGGACTGAAGCTTTCTTT.